A single sample gave rise to the 25 T cell receptor beta chains below, sequenced in a study of blood T cell repertoires in COVID-19. Clones were sequenced by immunoSEQ multiplex PCR, and TCRdb holds only the in-frame ones, with some missing. The repertoire holds about 14,000 clones, about 85% seen once, with 25% to 35% in the top ten. Sequenced input: peripheral blood. Receptor source: a human donor in a cohort sampled during active COVID-19.

The V and J genes are TRBV5-6 and TRBJ1-2, with TRBD1 matching over 7 bases. This CDR3 is 14 amino acids long. Germline V gene lookup returns CDR1 SGHDT and CDR2 YYEEEE. After removal of 6 bases from V and 1 base from J, the junction contained 6 bases not matched to a gene. The CDR3 region is CASNSGGLNYGYTF. CDR3 sequence (DNA): TGTGCCAGCAACTCAGGGGGACTTAACTATGGCTACACCTTC.

This chain connects TRBV24-1 to TRBJ2-1; D unclear. CDR1 and CDR2 from the germline V gene are KGHDR and SFDVKD. Trimming shortened V by 5 bases and J by 4 bases, and 14 bases separated the two germline ends. The CDR3 covers 15 residues. CDR3 amino acids: CATSGGSLPYNEQFF. CDR3 nucleotides: TGTGCCACCAGTGGCGGCTCCTTACCGTACAATGAGCAGTTCTTC.

The V call is TRBV4-1, the J call TRBJ2-2, with D possibly TRBD1 on 7 matching bases. V was pared by 1 base and J by 5 bases, with 17 bases between. Germline CDR1 is MGHRA and CDR2 is YSYEKL. This CDR3 contains 17 residues. CDR3 in DNA: TGCGCCAGCAGCCAAGTCCCGATACAGGGGAGGACCGGGGAGCTGTTTTTT. Its protein is CASSQVPIQGRTGELFF.

This chain joins TRBV6-5 and TRBJ2-1; possible D gene TRBD1, 5 bases. The V and J ends lost 0 bases and 8 bases respectively, with 5 bases between them. The length of the CDR3 is 12 residues. The V gene's germline CDR1 is MNHEY and CDR2 SVGAGI. Here the CDR3 DNA reads TGTGCCAGCAGTTACTCGACAGATGAGCAGTTCTTC. Its protein product is CASSYSTDEQFF.

The V and J genes are TRBV3-1 (or the pseudogene TRBV3-2) and TRBJ1-1; D remains unclear. The CDR3 contains 11 residues. The germline V and J ends were trimmed by 0 bases and 8 bases, with 4 bases remaining between them. Germline V gives CDR1 LGHDT, CDR2 YNNKEL (reference sequence). The CDR3 coding sequence is TGTGCCAGCAGCCAAGATCTAGAAGCTTTCTTT. Amino acids: CASSQDLEAFF.

This clone was observed a single time. The chain couples TRBV13 to TRBJ1-1; 7 nucleotides line up with TRBD1. The CDR3 runs to 13 residues. V was pared by 5 bases and J by 8 bases, with 8 bases of the junction left unmatched. CDR1 is PRHDT, CDR2 FYEKMQ, per germline (reference sequence). For the CDR3, the DNA is TGTGCCAGCAGCCCCAGCAAGGACAGGGAAGCTTTCTTT. Protein: CASSPSKDREAFF.

The rearrangement joins TRBV21-1 to TRBJ2-1; the table gives TRBD2 as D, unverified against the DNA. TRBV21-1 is a documented pseudogene. This CDR3 has 14 amino acids. The CDR3 reads CASSIRAGGQTEFF. In DNA form, the CDR3 reads TGTGCCAGCAGCATCCGAGCGGGAGGGCAGACGGAGTTCTTC.

The chain is built from TRBV6-2 or TRBV6-3 and TRBJ2-3; 7 bases are shared with TRBD2. CDR1 and CDR2 from the germline V gene are MNHEY and SVGEGT. J gave up 9 bases and V 4 bases, and 16 bases lay outside the gene matches. The CDR3 contains 16 residues. Here the CDR3 reads CASSSGGGGSGRTQYF. The DNA for the CDR3 is TGTGCCAGCAGTTCTGGAGGCGGCGGGAGTGGTCGGACGCAGTATTTT.

The V call is TRBV28, the J call TRBJ2-7; 8 positions match TRBD1. J was trimmed by 3 bases and V by 6 bases; bases with no gene match: 13. Per the germline V gene, CDR1 is MDHEN and CDR2 is SYDVKM. The CDR3 runs 16 residues. In DNA form, the CDR3 reads TGTGCCAGCAGCTTTGGGCCCCGGACAGGGCTCTACGAGCAGTACTTC. Its translation is CASSFGPRTGLYEQYF.

As to this clone: Other DNA sequences in this specimen translate into the identical CDR3. The chain is built from TRBV5-1 and TRBJ2-7, with TRBD1 matching over 8 bases. V lost 0 bases and J lost 0; bases outside the gene matches: 2. This CDR3 contains 15 residues. Germline CDR1 and CDR2: SGHRS and YFSETQ. CDR3 nucleotide sequence: TGCGCCAGCAGCTTGGGAACAGGGGGCTCCTACGAGCAGTACTTC. Translating gives CASSLGTGGSYEQYF.

This chain uses TRBV28 with TRBJ1-3, with unresolved D. Per germline, CDR1 MDHEN and CDR2 SYDVKM. The germline V and J ends were trimmed by 8 bases and 7 bases, with 9 bases remaining between them. The CDR3 runs 11 residues. CDR3 sequence: CASRAVNTIYF. CDR3 DNA: TGTGCCAGCCGAGCCGTGAACACCATATATTTT. The whole variable domain, remainder taken from reference TRBV28 and TRBJ1-3, is DVKVTQSSRYLVKRTGEKVFLECVQDMDHENMFWYRQDPGLGLRLIYFSYDVKMKEKGDIPEGYSVSREKKERFSLILESASTNQTSMYLCASRAVNTIYFGEGSWLTVV.

The V gene is TRBV7-2, the J gene TRBJ2-1; 10 positions match TRBD2. The CDR3 is made up of 18 amino acids. CDR1 and CDR2 (germline): SGHTA, FQGNSA. Trimming removed 1 base from V and 7 bases from J; junction bases left unmatched: 13. CDR3 region: CASSLEGQREGRGNEQFF. The CDR3 DNA follows: TGTGCCAGCAGCTTAGAAGGCCAGCGGGAGGGGCGGGGGAATGAGCAGTTCTTC. The complete variable domain, with remaining parts taken from reference TRBV7-2 and TRBJ2-1, reads GAGVSQSPSNKVTEKGKDVELRCDPISGHTALYWYRQSLGQGLEFLIYFQGNSAPDKSGLPSDRFSAERTGGSVSTLTIQRTQQEDSAVYLCASSLEGQREGRGNEQFFGPGTRLTVL.

The V gene is TRBV11-3, the J gene TRBJ2-7; possibly TRBD1 for D (6 bases). The V gene's germline CDR1 is SGHNT and CDR2 YENEEA. CDR3 length equals 14 residues. V lost 2 bases and J 6 bases, leaving 14 bases between the germline ends. The chain's CDR3 is CASSLFLGASEQYF. CDR3 DNA: TGTGCCAGCAGCTTATTCCTGGGGGCCTCCGAGCAGTACTTC.

V gene TRBV28 combines with J gene TRBJ2-5; 12 bases map to TRBD2. Germline V CDR1 and CDR2: MDHEN, SYDVKM. The CDR3 spans 16 residues. V was pared by 5 bases and J by 0 bases, with 4 bases of the junction left unmatched. The CDR3 loop is CASSTGTSGYQETQYF. The CDR3 nucleotides read TGTGCCAGCAGTACCGGGACTAGCGGGTACCAAGAGACCCAGTACTTC.

This chain uses TRBV30 with TRBJ1-1; D gene ambiguous. The germline V and J ends were trimmed by 6 bases and 5 bases, with 13 bases remaining between them. CDR1 GTSNPN and CDR2 SVGIG come from the germline V gene (reference sequence). This CDR3 comprises 12 residues. The CDR3 nucleotides are TGTGCCTGCACAGTACGCTTGACTGAAGCTTTCTTT. This translates into CACTVRLTEAFF.

V usage is TRBV13 and J usage is TRBJ2-7; 13 nucleotides line up with TRBD2. Germline V CDR1 and CDR2: PRHDT, FYEKMQ (reference sequence). This CDR3 contains 17 residues. The V gene end was trimmed by 0 bases and the J gene end by 0 bases; junction bases not matched to a gene: 2. The CDR3 DNA is TGTGCCAGCAGCTTAGGGGGACTAGCGGGGAGCTCCTACGAGCAGTACTTC. This codes for CASSLGGLAGSSYEQYF.

This clone qualifies as medium-sized (0.01 to 0.1%). The V and J genes are TRBV7-8 and TRBJ2-7; 10 bases align to TRBD2. This CDR3 comprises 15 residues. The germline V gene has CDR1 SGHVS and CDR2 FQNEAQ. The junction had 6 bases not matched to a gene; V was cut back by 5 bases and J by 2 bases. As DNA, the CDR3 is TGTGCCAGCAGCCCCCGGACTAGCGGAACCTACGAGCAGTACTTC. Its protein is CASSPRTSGTYEQYF.

The chain employs TRBV28 and TRBJ2-4, with TRBD1 identical over 8 bases. V shed 7 bases, J shed 7 bases, and the junction held 9 bases outside the gene matches. The CDR3 totals 14 residues. The V gene's germline CDR1 is MDHEN and CDR2 SYDVKM. For the CDR3, the DNA is TGTGCCAGCACGACAGGGGACGGTTTTAACATTCAGTACTTC. It translates to CASTTGDGFNIQYF.

V and J are TRBV11-3 and TRBJ2-1; TRBD2 matches at 8 bases. The CDR3 runs 16 residues. From germline, CDR1 is SGHNT and CDR2 YENEEA. V dropped 5 bases and J dropped 8; count of bases not matched to a gene: 14. CDR3 region: CASSIRTSLIPHEQFF. Written as DNA, the CDR3 is TGTGCCAGCAGCATCCGGACTAGCTTAATCCCTCATGAGCAGTTCTTC. Supplemented by reference TRBV11-3 and TRBJ2-1, the full variable domain reads EAGVVQSPRYKIIEKKQPVAFWCNPISGHNTLYWYLQNLGQGPELLIRYENEEAVDDSQLPKDRFSAERLKGVDSTLKIQPAELGDSAVYLCASSIRTSLIPHEQFFGPGTRLTVL.

The V call is TRBV30, the J call TRBJ1-5; no firm D call. The CDR3 is made up of 11 amino acids. In germline, CDR1 is GTSNPN, CDR2 SVGIG (reference sequence). With 2 bases removed from V and 9 bases from J, the gap between germline ends came to 8 bases. The CDR3 bases are TGTGCCTGGAGTTTCACGGGGCCCCAGCATTTT. Residues: CAWSFTGPQHF. The full variable domain, completed using reference TRBV30 and TRBJ1-5, is SQTIHQWPATLVQPVGSPLSLECTVEGTSNPNLYWYRQAAGRGLQLLFYSVGIGQISSEVPQNLSASRPQDRQFILSSKKLLLSDSGFYLCAWSFTGPQHFGDGTRLSIL.

This clone was detected once. As DNA, the CDR3 is TGTGCCAGCAGCTTAACGGGACAGGCTTATGAGGAGACCCAGTACTTC. It yields the protein CASSLTGQAYEETQYF. This chain links TRBV7-3 with TRBJ2-5; 8 nucleotides line up with TRBD1. Germline V lookup: CDR1 SGHTA, CDR2 FQGTGA. The J segment lost 5 bases and the V segment lost 0 bases, leaving 8 bases of the junction unmatched. The CDR3 is 16 amino acids.

This CDR3 reads CASSPPPHMYQETQYF. DNA for the CDR3: TGTGCCAGCAGCCCACCTCCCCACATGTACCAAGAGACCCAGTACTTC. The J gene is TRBJ2-5, the V gene TRBV5-6; D remains unclear. Trimming took off 4 bases at V and 0 bases at J, with 16 bases between the two ends. CDR1 and CDR2 from the germline V gene are SGHDT and YYEEEE. CDR3 length: 16 residues.

The genes are TRBV7-9 and TRBJ2-3; 7 nucleotides match TRBD2. Per germline, CDR1 SEHNR and CDR2 FQNEAQ (reference sequence). The length of the CDR3 is 13 residues. V shed 6 bases, J shed 7 bases, and the junction held 7 bases outside the gene matches. The CDR3 protein is CASSRSSGYTQYF. The CDR3 DNA sequence: TGTGCCAGCAGTCGTTCTAGCGGATATACGCAGTATTTT.

The chain joins TRBV9 to TRBJ2-7; 10 bases are shared with TRBD2. Germline lookup yields CDR1 SGDLS and CDR2 YYNGEE. This CDR3 is built from 14 residues. Trimming removed 4 bases from V and 6 bases from J; junction bases left unmatched: 7. This CDR3 is CASSRDPSGGEQYF. The CDR3 nucleotides read TGTGCCAGCAGCAGAGACCCTAGCGGGGGCGAGCAGTACTTC.

V is TRBV6-1 and J is TRBJ2-3; weak D call: TRBD2 (6 bases). Per the germline V gene, CDR1 is MNHNS and CDR2 is SASEGT. CDR3 length equals 15 residues. Trimming shortened V by 0 bases and J by 2 bases, and 9 bases separated the two germline ends. The CDR3 loop reads CASSEAAGYTDTQYF. The CDR3 DNA reads TGTGCCAGCAGTGAAGCTGCGGGGTACACAGATACGCAGTATTTT.